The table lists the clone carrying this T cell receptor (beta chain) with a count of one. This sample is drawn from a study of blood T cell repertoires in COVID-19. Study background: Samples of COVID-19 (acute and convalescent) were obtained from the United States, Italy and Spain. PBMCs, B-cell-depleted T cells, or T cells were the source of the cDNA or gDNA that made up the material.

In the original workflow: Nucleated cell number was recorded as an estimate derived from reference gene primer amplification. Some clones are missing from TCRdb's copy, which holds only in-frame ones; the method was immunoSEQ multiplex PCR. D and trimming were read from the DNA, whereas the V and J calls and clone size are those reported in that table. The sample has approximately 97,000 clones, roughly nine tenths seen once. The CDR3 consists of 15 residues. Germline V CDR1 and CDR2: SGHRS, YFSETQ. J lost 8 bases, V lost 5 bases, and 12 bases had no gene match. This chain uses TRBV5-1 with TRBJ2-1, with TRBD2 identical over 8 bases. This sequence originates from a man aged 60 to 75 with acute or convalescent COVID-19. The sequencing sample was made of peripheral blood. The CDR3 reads CASSAPLGLADEQFF. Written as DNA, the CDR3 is TGCGCCAGCAGTGCCCCACTCGGACTAGCCGATGAGCAGTTCTTC.